This T cell receptor beta chain was sequenced during a study of regulatory T cells in long-lasting Graves disease. V lost 2 bases, J lost 6 bases, and 8 bases lay in between. Germline lookup yields CDR1 SNHLY and CDR2 FYNNEI. The CDR3 is 12 amino acids. Building of the TCR beta libraries involved iRepertoire HTBI primers and Arm-PCR of CDR3 regions. TCRdb re-analysed the multiplex PCR reads in MiXCR, keeping a single row per CDR3 protein. The repertoire holds about 620,000 distinct CDR3 sequences, with around 17% as singletons. General study points: Among samples with persistent disease, TRBV28, TRBJ1-2 and TRBJ2-5 were favored.

This clonotype has a handful of counts. Its antigen remains unidentified. Time point indicated: newly diagnosed GD, antithyroid drugs for less than 3 months. Extracted RNA from PBMCs served as the source of the TCR library. Diagnosis followed American Thyroid Association guidelines for Graves' disease. The same data also went into a second study, on T cells in Graves' hyperthyroidism and ophthalmopathy. That source reports: First-round RT-PCR of the TCR CDR3 relied on the HTBI primer set.

Here the sequenced sample was peripheral blood mononuclear cells (PBMCs), taken at new diagnosis, from a patient treated with antithyroid drugs. The J gene is TRBJ2-7, the V gene TRBV2; tentatively, D is TRBD1 (5 bases). The TCR comes from a woman under 40 with Graves disease. CDR3: CASSEWGGEQYF. CDR3 DNA sequence: TGTGCCAGCAGTGAATGGGGCGGCGAGCAGTACTTC.